This T cell receptor beta chain was profiled in a study of control samples from healthy donors and cancer patients. Sequenced by immunoSEQ multiplex PCR; TCRdb stores in-frame clones only, minus some. The data show fewer than 200,000 clones, 85% to 90% seen once. Per the germline V gene, CDR1 is KGHSH and CDR2 is LQKENI. CDR3 length: 14 residues. The germline V and J ends were trimmed by 0 bases and 4 bases, with 9 bases remaining between them. V gene TRBV18 combines with J gene TRBJ2-5; a possible D gene is TRBD2 (6 bases). Sequenced sample: blood. The receptor was isolated from a woman aged 50 to 65 in good health. The CDR3 nucleotides are TGTGCCAGCTCACCACCAACGGGAGCAGAGACCCAGTACTTC. This gives the protein CASSPPTGAETQYF.